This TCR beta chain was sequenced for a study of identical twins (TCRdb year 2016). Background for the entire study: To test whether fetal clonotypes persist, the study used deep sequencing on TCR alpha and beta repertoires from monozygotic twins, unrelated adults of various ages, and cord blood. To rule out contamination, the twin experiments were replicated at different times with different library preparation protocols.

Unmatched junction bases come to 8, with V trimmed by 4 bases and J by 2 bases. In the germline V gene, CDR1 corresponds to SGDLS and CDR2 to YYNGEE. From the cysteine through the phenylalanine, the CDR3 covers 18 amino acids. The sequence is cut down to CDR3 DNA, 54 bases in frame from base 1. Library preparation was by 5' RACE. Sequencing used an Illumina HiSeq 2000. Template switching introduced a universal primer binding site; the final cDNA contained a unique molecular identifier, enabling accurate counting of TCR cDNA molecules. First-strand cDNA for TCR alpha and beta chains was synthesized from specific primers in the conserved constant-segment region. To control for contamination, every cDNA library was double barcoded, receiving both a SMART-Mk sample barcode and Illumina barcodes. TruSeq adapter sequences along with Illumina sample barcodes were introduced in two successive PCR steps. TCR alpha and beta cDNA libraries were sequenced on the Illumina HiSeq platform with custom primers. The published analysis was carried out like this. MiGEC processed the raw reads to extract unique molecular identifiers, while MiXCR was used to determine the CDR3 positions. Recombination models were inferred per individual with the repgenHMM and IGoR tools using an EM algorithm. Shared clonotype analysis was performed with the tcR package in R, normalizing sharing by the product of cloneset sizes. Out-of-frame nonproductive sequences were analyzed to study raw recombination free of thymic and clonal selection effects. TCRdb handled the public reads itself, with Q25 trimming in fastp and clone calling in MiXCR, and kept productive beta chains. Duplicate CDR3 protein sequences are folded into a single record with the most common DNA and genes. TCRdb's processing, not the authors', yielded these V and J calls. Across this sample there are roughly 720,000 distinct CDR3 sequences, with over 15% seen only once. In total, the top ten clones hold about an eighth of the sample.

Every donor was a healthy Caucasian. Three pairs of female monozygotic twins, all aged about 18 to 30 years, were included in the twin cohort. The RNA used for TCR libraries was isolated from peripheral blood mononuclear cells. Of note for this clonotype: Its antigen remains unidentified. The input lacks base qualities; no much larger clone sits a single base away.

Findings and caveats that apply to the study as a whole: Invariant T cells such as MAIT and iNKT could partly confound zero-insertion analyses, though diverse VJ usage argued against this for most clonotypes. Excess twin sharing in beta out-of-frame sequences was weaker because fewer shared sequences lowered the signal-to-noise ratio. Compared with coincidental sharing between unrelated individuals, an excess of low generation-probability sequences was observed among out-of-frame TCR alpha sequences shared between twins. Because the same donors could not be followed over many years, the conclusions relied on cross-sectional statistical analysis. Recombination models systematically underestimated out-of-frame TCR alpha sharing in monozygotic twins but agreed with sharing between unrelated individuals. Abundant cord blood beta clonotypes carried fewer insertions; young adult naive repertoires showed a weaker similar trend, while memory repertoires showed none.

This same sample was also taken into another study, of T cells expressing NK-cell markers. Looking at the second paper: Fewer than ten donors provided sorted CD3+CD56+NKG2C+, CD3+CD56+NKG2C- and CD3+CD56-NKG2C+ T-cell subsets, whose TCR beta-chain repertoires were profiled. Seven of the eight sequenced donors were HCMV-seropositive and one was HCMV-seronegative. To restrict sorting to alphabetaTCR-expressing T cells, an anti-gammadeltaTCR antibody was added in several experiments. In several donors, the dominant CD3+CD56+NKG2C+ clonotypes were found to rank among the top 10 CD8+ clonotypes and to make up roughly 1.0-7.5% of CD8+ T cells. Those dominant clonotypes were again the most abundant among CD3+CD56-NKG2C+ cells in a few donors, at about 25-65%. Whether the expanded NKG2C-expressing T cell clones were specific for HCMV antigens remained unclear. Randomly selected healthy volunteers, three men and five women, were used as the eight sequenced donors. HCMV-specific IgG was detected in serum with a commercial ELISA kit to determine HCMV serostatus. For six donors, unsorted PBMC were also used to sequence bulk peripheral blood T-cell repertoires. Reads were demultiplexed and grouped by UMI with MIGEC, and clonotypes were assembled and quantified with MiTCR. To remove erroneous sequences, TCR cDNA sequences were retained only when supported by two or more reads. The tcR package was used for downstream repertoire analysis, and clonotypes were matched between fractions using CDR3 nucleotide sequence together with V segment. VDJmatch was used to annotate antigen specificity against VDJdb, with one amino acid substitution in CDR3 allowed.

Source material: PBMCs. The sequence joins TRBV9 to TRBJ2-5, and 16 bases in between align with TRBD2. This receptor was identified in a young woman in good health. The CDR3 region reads CASSRGTSGGGKQETQYF. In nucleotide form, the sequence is TGTGCCAGCAGCCGTGGGACTAGCGGGGGGGGGAAACAAGAGACCCAGTACTTC.